This T cell receptor beta chain was sequenced for a study of T cells in Graves' hyperthyroidism and ophthalmopathy. Amplification yielded TCR beta CDR3 regions, with RNA transcripts as the source. An initial round of RT-PCR targeting the TCR CDR3 relied on the HTBI primer set. TCRdb called the multiplex PCR reads again in MiXCR, with one record for every CDR3 protein. The sample carries approximately 870,000 distinct CDR3 sequences, roughly 40% recorded once. CDR3 length: 13 residues. Germline CDR1 SGHNT, CDR2 YYREEE (reference sequence). V lost 9 bases to trimming and J lost 0 bases, with 10 bases between them. Exclusions: uncontrolled infection, other autoimmune disease, pregnancy, lactation.

The TCR originated in a man between 18 and 35 years old with Graves' hyperthyroidism. The rearrangement links TRBV5-4 to TRBJ1-5; maybe TRBD1 (5 bases). The sequencing sample was made of blood. The CDR3 DNA is TGTGCCACCTCAGGACATAGCAATCAGCCCCAGCATTTT. Its translation: CATSGHSNQPQHF.